Presented here are 17 T cell receptor beta chains from one specimen sequenced in a study of shared clonotypes between healthy human individuals. Some clones are missing from TCRdb's copy, which holds only in-frame ones; the method was immunoSEQ multiplex PCR. The sample lists roughly 2.5 million clones, just over 90% seen once, with 0.11% to 0.15% in the top ten. Sequencing was carried out using naive CD4+ T cells sorted from blood. The subset is: CD45RA+ positively selected. The receptors derive from a man aged 18 to 29 in good health.

The CDR3 spells CASSFGQGEETQYF. The CDR3 DNA sequence: TGTGCCAGCAGCTTCGGACAGGGCGAAGAGACCCAGTACTTC. The chain employs TRBV7-3 and TRBJ2-5, with 8 nucleotides matching TRBD1. V was pared by 3 bases and J by 3 bases, with 3 bases of the junction left unmatched. The CDR3 loop spans 14 amino acids. In germline, CDR1 is SGHTA, CDR2 FQGTGA.

This sequence joins TRBV28 and TRBJ2-7, with a possible D match to TRBD1 (6 bases). CDR1 is MDHEN and CDR2 is SYDVKM in the germline V gene. The CDR3 consists of 16 residues. The V end was cut by 2 bases, the J end by 3 bases, with 17 bases between. CDR3: CASSLNPIRGIYEQYF. The CDR3 DNA is TGTGCCAGCAGTTTAAACCCCATCAGGGGTATCTACGAGCAGTACTTC.

This sequence joins TRBV6-6 and TRBJ2-7; 7 bases fit TRBD1. CDR3 length: 16 amino acids. The V gene end was trimmed by 5 bases and the J gene end by 3 bases; junction bases not matched to a gene: 13. The germline CDR1 and CDR2 sequences are MNHNY and SVGAGI (reference sequence). CDR3 loop: CASSPGQYTRGYEQYF. CDR3 sequence (DNA): TGTGCCAGCAGTCCGGGACAGTACACTAGGGGCTACGAGCAGTACTTC.

The chain has TRBV18 and TRBJ2-7; TRBD2 matches at 9 bases. Germline lookup yields CDR1 KGHSH and CDR2 LQKENI. CDR3 length: 16 residues. Germline trimming cut 6 bases from V and 3 bases from J; bases unmatched to any gene: 12. The CDR3 here is CASSPWGSGGGYEQYF. CDR3 sequence (DNA): TGTGCCAGCTCCCCCTGGGGTAGCGGGGGTGGCTACGAGCAGTACTTC. Filled out from reference TRBV18 and TRBJ2-7, the complete variable domain reads NAGVMQNPRHLVRRRGQEARLRCSPMKGHSHVYWYRQLPEEGLKFMVYLQKENIIDESGMPKERFSAEFPKEGPSILRIQQVVRGDSAAYFCASSPWGSGGGYEQYFGPGTRLTVT.

The sample holds a few counts of this clone. The same CDR3 arises from other DNA sequences in this sample as well. The rearrangement uses TRBV9 and TRBJ1-1, with unresolved D. Trimming removed 0 bases at V and 4 bases at J, with 7 bases between. The CDR3 is 13 amino acids. Germline values: CDR1 SGDLS, CDR2 YYNGEE. CDR3 sequence (DNA): TGTGCCAGCAGCGTAGCCCCAGGCACTGAAGCTTTCTTT. This sequence encodes CASSVAPGTEAFF.

V and J are TRBV19 and TRBJ2-3; D is uncertain. Germline values: CDR1 LNHDA, CDR2 SQIVND (reference sequence). Deletions cut 4 bases from V and 2 bases from J, with 7 bases between. The CDR3 extends over 13 amino acids. The CDR3, as DNA: TGTGCCAGTAGTACTAGAACCACAGATACGCAGTATTTT. Its translation is CASSTRTTDTQYF.

The chain couples TRBV28 to TRBJ2-1, with D possibly TRBD2 on 5 matching bases. Germline V gives CDR1 MDHEN, CDR2 SYDVKM. Trimming took 5 bases from V and 5 from J, leaving 13 bases between them. The CDR3 extends over 14 amino acids. DNA for the CDR3: TGTGCCAGCAGTCCTATGGACTGGGACAATGAGCAGTTCTTC. Amino acids: CASSPMDWDNEQFF.

A note on this clone: The same CDR3 arises from other DNA sequences in this sample as well. V and J are TRBV11-3 and TRBJ2-2; the D gene is possibly TRBD1 (7 bases). Between the trimmed V and J ends, which lost 5 bases and 0 bases, there was a span of 13 bases. The CDR3 is 16 amino acids. In germline, CDR1 is SGHNT, CDR2 YENEEA. The CDR3 is CASSRRDRANTGELFF. CDR3 nucleotides: TGTGCCAGCAGCCGGCGGGACAGAGCGAACACCGGGGAGCTGTTTTTT.

The chain couples TRBV4-1 to TRBJ1-6; D remains ambiguous. V was cut by 4 bases and J by 7 bases, with 20 bases left in between. CDR3 length: 17 amino acids. Germline V gene lookup returns CDR1 MGHRA and CDR2 YSYEKL. Here the CDR3 reads CASSPQEASQPNSPLHF. CDR3 in DNA: TGCGCCAGCAGCCCCCAGGAGGCGTCACAGCCAAATTCACCCCTCCACTTT.

This clone is a singleton in its sample. The gene calls are TRBV12-5 and TRBJ1-4, with D possibly matching TRBD1 (6 bases). Germline loops: CDR1 LGHNT, CDR2 FRNRAP. V lost 4 bases and J lost 4, with 10 bases in between. The CDR3 loop spans 14 amino acids. The CDR3 DNA follows: TGTGCTAGTGGTTCACAGGGCGGTAATGAAAAACTGTTTTTT. This translates into CASGSQGGNEKLFF.

The chain combines TRBV10-3 with TRBJ2-3; no reliable D call. The V and J ends lost 4 bases and 4 bases respectively, with 9 bases between them. The CDR3 runs 13 residues. Per germline, CDR1 ENHRY and CDR2 SYGVKD. The CDR3 region is CAISGSLADTQYF. CDR3 nucleotides: TGTGCCATCAGTGGGAGTTTAGCAGATACGCAGTATTTT.

In this sample, this clone turned up a few times. Additional DNA sequences in this sample encode the identical CDR3. The chain employs TRBV28 and TRBJ1-2; D ambiguous. This CDR3 spans 11 amino acids. Trimming took off 5 bases at V and 5 bases at J, with 6 bases between the two ends. CDR1 and CDR2 from the germline V gene are MDHEN and SYDVKM. The CDR3 sequence: CASSPGYGYTF. CDR3 DNA sequence: TGTGCCAGCAGTCCCGGTTATGGCTACACCTTC.

J is TRBJ2-1 and V is TRBV4-3, with 11 positions matching TRBD2. The CDR3 is 17 residues long. Germline CDR1 LGHNA, CDR2 YSLEER. Trimming at V came to 5 bases and at J to 5 bases, leaving 11 bases not matched to a gene. The chain's CDR3 is CASSALYRSGRDNEQFF. The DNA of the CDR3 is TGCGCCAGCAGCGCCCTCTACCGTAGCGGGAGGGACAATGAGCAGTTCTTC.

This clone was counted once. The chain carries TRBV28 and TRBJ2-7; no firm D call. The germline gives CDR1 MDHEN, CDR2 SYDVKM. This CDR3 spans 13 amino acids. The V gene lost 5 bases and the J gene lost 7 bases, with 15 bases spanning the gap. CDR3 amino acids: CASSPSLPREQYF. CDR3 in DNA: TGTGCCAGCAGTCCCAGCCTTCCCAGGGAGCAGTACTTC.

The chain uses TRBV11-2 and TRBJ2-1; TRBD2 aligns across 10 bases. The CDR3 runs 15 residues. Trimming cost V 5 bases and J 8 bases; bases outside gene matches: 9. CDR1 SGHAT and CDR2 FQNNGV come from the germline V gene. As DNA, the CDR3 is TGTGCCAGCAGCCAAGGGCTAGCGGGAGTATATGAGCAGTTCTTC. Its protein product is CASSQGLAGVYEQFF.

This clone was counted once. This rearrangement joins TRBV6-6 to TRBJ1-6; 7 nucleotides line up with TRBD1. Trimming took 6 bases from V and 9 from J; bases not matched to a gene: 11. This CDR3 is built from 15 residues. Germline-derived CDR1 and CDR2 are MNHNY and SVGAGI (reference sequence). CDR3 DNA: TGTGCCAGCAGCCGGGACCCACAGGGGACTTCACCCCTCCACTTT. Protein sequence: CASSRDPQGTSPLHF.

A remark on this clone: This sample also contains other DNA sequences that code for the same CDR3. This rearrangement joins TRBV18 to TRBJ2-5; D gene uncertain. The CDR3 consists of 13 residues. The V and J ends lost 3 bases and 1 base respectively, with 6 bases between them. From germline, CDR1 is KGHSH and CDR2 LQKENI. This CDR3 reads CASSPGLQETQYF. The CDR3 coding sequence is TGTGCCAGCTCACCGGGTCTCCAAGAGACCCAGTACTTC.